The 11 T cell receptor beta chains in this list originate from one sample, sequenced in a study of molecular identifiers for immune sequencing clone quantification. Each CDR3 protein is one row after TCRdb ran MiXCR on the PCR reads. The sample comprises some 65,000 distinct CDR3 sequences, approximately 17% of which are singletons, and 1.5% to 1.9% rests with the top ten. The sample taken for sequencing was naive CD8+ T cells from blood, with Jurkat cell RNA spiked in. Subset noted: FACS-sorted CD8+CD4-CCR7+CD45RA+ naive T cells. The origin of the receptors is a human donor in good health. Some libraries in this study had Jurkat cell RNA spiked in.

This clonotype occurred many times. DNA for the CDR3: TGCAGCGTTGCGGGGACTAGCGGGGGATACAATGAGCAGTTCTTC. This sequence encodes CSVAGTSGGYNEQFF. The rearrangement links TRBV29-1 to TRBJ2-1; TRBD2 aligns across 14 bases. Germline assignment: CDR1 SQVTM and CDR2 ANQGSEA. With V trimmed by 4 bases and J by 4 bases, 3 bases remained unmatched. The CDR3 consists of 15 residues.

As concerns this clonotype: Possible read error: a much larger clone is one base away. The chain joins TRBV5-4 to TRBJ2-5; the match to TRBD1 covers 11 bases. The germline V gene has CDR1 SGHNT and CDR2 YYREEE (reference sequence). The CDR3 covers 17 residues. V lost 4 bases and J lost 1; bases outside the gene matches: 9. CDR3 sequence (DNA): TGTGCCAGCAGCCTCGGGACAGGGGGGGAGGCCCAAGAGACCCAGTACTTC. Its protein product is CASSLGTGGEAQETQYF.

This clonotype occurred many times. The gene calls are TRBV27 and TRBJ2-7, with no clear D. With 0 bases removed from V and 7 bases from J, the gap between germline ends came to 16 bases. The CDR3 extends over 15 amino acids. Germline lookup yields CDR1 MNHEY and CDR2 SMNVEV (reference sequence). The DNA of the CDR3 is TGTGCCAGCAGTTTATCGAGGAACCCCCTTCTGGAGCAGTACTTC. Translating gives CASSLSRNPLLEQYF.

This clonotype was counted many times. This chain connects TRBV6-1 to TRBJ2-4; the D gene is possibly TRBD2 (7 bases). Trimming removed 4 bases from V and 7 bases from J, with 23 bases in between. The germline CDR1 and CDR2 sequences are MNHNS and SASEGT. The CDR3 spans 17 residues. The CDR3 here is CASSAAGAKSFLNIQYF. The CDR3 bases are TGTGCCAGCAGTGCCGCGGGGGCGAAATCCTTCTTGAACATTCAGTACTTC.

The DNA for the CDR3 is TGTGCCAGCAGCGTAAATCCGGAAGAGACCCAGTACTTC. This translates into CASSVNPEETQYF. This chain links TRBV9 with TRBJ2-5, with D uncertain. Germline V gene sequence: CDR1 SGDLS, CDR2 YYNGEE. This CDR3 has 13 residues. Trimming removed 1 base at V and 3 bases at J, with 7 bases between.

The genes are TRBV5-8 and TRBJ2-5; perhaps TRBD2 as D (6 bases). CDR3 length: 16 residues. Trimming cost V 4 bases and J 0 bases, with 16 bases left between them. CDR1 and CDR2 from the germline V gene are SGHTS and YDEGEE. CDR3 sequence reads: CASSHRGSPYQETQYF. The CDR3 DNA sequence: TGTGCCAGCAGCCACCGGGGGTCACCTTACCAAGAGACCCAGTACTTC.

This clonotype has a count of ten or more. The rearrangement uses TRBV27 and TRBJ1-1; D gene ambiguous. The germline gives CDR1 MNHEY, CDR2 SMNVEV (reference sequence). Trimming stripped 4 bases from V and 3 bases from J, with 21 bases between. The CDR3 is made up of 17 amino acids. In nucleotides, the CDR3 is TGTGCCAGCAGTTCAATTCCCCCGGCGCTCCTCCACACTGAAGCTTTCTTT. Translating it yields CASSSIPPALLHTEAFF.

The chain carries TRBV5-6 and TRBJ1-5; D may be TRBD1 (6 bases). The CDR3 covers 14 residues. V was trimmed by 6 bases and J by 4 bases, leaving 14 bases between them. The germline gives CDR1 SGHDT, CDR2 YYEEEE. The chain's CDR3 is CASNQMTGNQPQHF. In DNA form, the CDR3 reads TGTGCCAGCAACCAGATGACAGGAAATCAGCCCCAGCATTTT.

Notes on this clonotype: A much larger clone is a single base away; this may be a read error. This sequence joins TRBV29-1 and TRBJ2-7; D is unresolved. CDR3 length: 13 amino acids. Germline values: CDR1 SQVTM, CDR2 ANQGSEA. In nucleotides, the CDR3 is TGCAGCGTTCGACCCCCGAGCTCCTACGGGCAGTACTTC. Translation gives CSVRPPSSYGQYF.

Many counts were recorded for this clonotype. The chain joins TRBV7-9 to TRBJ1-4; D is possibly TRBD1 (6 bases). This CDR3 region has 13 residues. Germline assignment: CDR1 SEHNR and CDR2 FQNEAQ (reference sequence). Trimming removed 6 bases at V and 11 bases at J, with 16 bases between. The CDR3 DNA follows: TGTGCCAGCAGTCCCGACTCCCAGGGGAAACTGTTTTTT. This encodes CASSPDSQGKLFF. Variable domain in full (rest from reference TRBV7-9 and TRBJ1-4): DTGVSQNPRHKITKRGQNVTFRCDPISEHNRLYWYRQTLGQGPEFLTYFQNEAQLEKSRLLSDRFSAERPKGSFSTLEIQRTEQGDSAMYLCASSPDSQGKLFFGSGTQLSVL.

This clonotype was counted at least ten times. This rearrangement joins TRBV9 to TRBJ2-1; tentative D call: TRBD2 (5 bases). V was trimmed by 4 bases and J by 6 bases, leaving 11 bases between them. Germline V gene lookup returns CDR1 SGDLS and CDR2 YYNGEE. This CDR3 has 13 residues. The CDR3 DNA is TGTGCCAGCAGCCCAATAGGAGGCAATGAGCAGTTCTTC. Its protein is CASSPIGGNEQFF.